This T cell receptor (beta chain) was recorded in a study of blood T cell repertoires in COVID-19. Study-wide background: Sources were T cells, B-cell-depleted T cells, or PBMCs; the material itself was cDNA or gDNA.

CDR3 length: 13 amino acids. Trimming removed 6 bases at V and 7 bases at J, with 16 bases between. Germline V gene lookup returns CDR1 KGHSH and CDR2 LQKENI. In the original workflow: Reference gene primer amplification gave nucleated cell count estimates. Sequencing used immunoSEQ multiplex PCR; TCRdb keeps in-frame clones, though not all of them. That table gives V, J and clone size, and the DNA gave D and trimming. The table includes over 200,000 clones, around 82% detected once. This TCR was recovered from a woman in her forties with acute or convalescent COVID-19. The rearrangement uses TRBV18 and TRBJ2-7; a weak D match, TRBD1 (7 bases). The sample was peripheral blood. The CDR3 loop reads CASSRGLEGEQYF. In DNA, the CDR3 is TGTGCCAGCTCTAGGGGGCTGGAGGGAGAGCAGTACTTC.